These T cell receptor beta chains were read from a single sample in a study of cytomegalovirus exposure and HLA in healthy donors. Produced via immunoSEQ multiplex PCR; TCRdb's table is partial and in-frame only. The sample shows about 100,000 clones, 75% to 85% of them seen only once. The sample was PBMCs. These receptors were taken from a woman aged 45-65 years in good health and CMV-seropositive. Each CDR3 is given with its conserved first and last residue. The order of the fields is J gene, D gene, V gene, clone size, CDR3 protein, CDR3 DNA. A D gene is named only where the DNA matches it firmly. For some rows the clone size is stated as once, few or many, or as a class when expanded; others skip it.

>TRBJ1-1|TRBD1|TRBV6-1|.
CASSEVWDRGLVRTEAFF
TGTGCCAGCAGTGAGGTGTGGGACAGGGGGCTTGTAAGGACTGAAGCTTTCTTT
>TRBJ2-7|.|TRBV19|.
CASSIISTGSEQYF
TGTGCCAGTAGTATTATTTCGACAGGAAGCGAGCAGTACTTC
>TRBJ2-7|.|TRBV6-6|.
CASSYSYGSEQYF
TGTGCCAGCAGTTACTCTTATGGTAGCGAGCAGTACTTC
>TRBJ2-2|.|TRBV9|.
CASSVEGQATGELFF
TGTGCCAGCAGCGTAGAGGGGCAGGCCACCGGGGAGCTGTTTTTT
>TRBJ1-4|.|TRBV2|.
CASSGTSGAAEKLFF
TGTGCCAGCAGTGGAACATCAGGGGCGGCCGAAAAACTGTTTTTT
>TRBJ1-6|.|TRBV9|once
CASSVGENNSPLHF
TGTGCCAGCAGCGTAGGGGAGAATAATTCACCCCTCCACTTT
>TRBJ2-3|.|TRBV19|once
CASSARDSGSDTQYF
TGTGCCAGTAGTGCCCGGGACTCCGGCTCCGATACGCAGTATTTT
>TRBJ1-3|TRBD1|TRBV5-4|.
CASSLGGQGAFGNTIYF
TGTGCCAGCAGCTTGGGCGGACAGGGGGCATTTGGAAACACCATATATTTT
>TRBJ1-2|TRBD1|TRBV19|once
CASSPRNRGRNGYTF
TGTGCCAGTAGTCCCCGAAACAGGGGTAGGAATGGCTACACCTTC
>TRBJ2-5|.|TRBV6-5|.
CASSRGRGETQYF
TGTGCCAGCAGCCGCGGCAGGGGAGAGACCCAGTACTTC
>TRBJ2-7|.|TRBV27|.
CASSSQPGRNYEQYF
TGTGCCAGCAGTTCCCAGCCCGGGAGAAACTACGAGCAGTACTTC
>TRBJ2-5|TRBD2|TRBV18|.
CASSPTSGGAIGETQYF
TGTGCCAGCTCACCAACTAGCGGGGGGGCCATCGGAGAGACCCAGTACTTC
>TRBJ2-4|TRBD1|TRBV7-8|few
CASSALDFIQGVKNIQYF
TGTGCCAGCAGCGCGCTCGATTTTATACAGGGGGTCAAAAACATTCAGTACTTC
>TRBJ1-1|.|TRBV6-5|.
CASTRMGGANTEAFF
TGTGCCAGCACCAGGATGGGGGGGGCGAACACTGAAGCTTTCTTT
>TRBJ2-2|TRBD1|TRBV9|.
CASSQTGFANTGELFF
TGTGCCAGCAGCCAGACAGGGTTCGCGAACACCGGGGAGCTGTTTTTT
>TRBJ1-1|TRBD1|TRBV19|.
CASSIDLRGPGDTEAFF
TGTGCCAGTAGTATAGACTTGAGGGGGCCTGGGGACACTGAAGCTTTCTTT